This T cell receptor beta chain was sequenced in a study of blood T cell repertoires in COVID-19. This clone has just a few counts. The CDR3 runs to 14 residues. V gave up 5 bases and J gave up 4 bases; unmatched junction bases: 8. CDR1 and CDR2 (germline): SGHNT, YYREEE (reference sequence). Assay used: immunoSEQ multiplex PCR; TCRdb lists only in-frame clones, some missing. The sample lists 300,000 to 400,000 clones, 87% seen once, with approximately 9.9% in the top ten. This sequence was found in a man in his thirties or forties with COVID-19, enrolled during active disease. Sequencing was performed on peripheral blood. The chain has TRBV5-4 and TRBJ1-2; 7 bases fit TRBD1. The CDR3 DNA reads TGTGCCAGCAGTTTCGCCGGGACAGTCTATGGCTACACCTTC. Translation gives CASSFAGTVYGYTF.